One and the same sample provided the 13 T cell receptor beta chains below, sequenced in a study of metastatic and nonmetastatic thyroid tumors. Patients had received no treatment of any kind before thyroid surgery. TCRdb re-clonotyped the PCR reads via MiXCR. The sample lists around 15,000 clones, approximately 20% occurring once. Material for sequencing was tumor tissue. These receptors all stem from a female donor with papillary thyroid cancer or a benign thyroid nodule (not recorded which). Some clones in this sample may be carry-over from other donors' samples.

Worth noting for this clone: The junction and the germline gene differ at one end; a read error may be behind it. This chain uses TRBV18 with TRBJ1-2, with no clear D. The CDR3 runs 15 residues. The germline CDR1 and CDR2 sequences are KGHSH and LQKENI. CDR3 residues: CAGSPPARTNYGYTF. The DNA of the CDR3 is TGTGCCGGCTCACCACCGGCGCGGACTAACTATGGCTACACCTTC. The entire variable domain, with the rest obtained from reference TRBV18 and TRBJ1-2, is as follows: NAGVMQNPRHLVRRRGQEARLRCSPMKGHSHVYWYRQLPEEGLKFMVYLQKENIIDESGMPKERFSAEFPKEGPSILRIQQVVRGDSAAYFCAGSPPARTNYGYTFGSGTRLTVV.

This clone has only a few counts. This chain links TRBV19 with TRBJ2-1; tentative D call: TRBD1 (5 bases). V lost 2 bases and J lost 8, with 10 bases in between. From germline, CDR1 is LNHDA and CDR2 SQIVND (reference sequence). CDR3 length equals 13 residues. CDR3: CASSIRGWDEQFF. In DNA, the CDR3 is TGTGCCAGTAGTATAAGGGGCTGGGATGAGCAGTTCTTC. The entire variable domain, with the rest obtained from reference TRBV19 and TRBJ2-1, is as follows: DGGITQSPKYLFRKEGQNVTLSCEQNLNHDAMYWYRQDPGQGLRLIYYSQIVNDFQKGDIAEGYSVSREKKESFPLTVTSAQKNPTAFYLCASSIRGWDEQFFGPGTRLTVL.

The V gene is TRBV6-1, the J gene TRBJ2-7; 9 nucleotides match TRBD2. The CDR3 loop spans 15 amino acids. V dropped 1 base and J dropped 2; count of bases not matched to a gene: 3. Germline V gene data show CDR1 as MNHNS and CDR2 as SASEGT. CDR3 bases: TGTGCCAGCAGTGAAGAGGTAGCGGGAGCCTACGAGCAGTACTTC. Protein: CASSEEVAGAYEQYF.

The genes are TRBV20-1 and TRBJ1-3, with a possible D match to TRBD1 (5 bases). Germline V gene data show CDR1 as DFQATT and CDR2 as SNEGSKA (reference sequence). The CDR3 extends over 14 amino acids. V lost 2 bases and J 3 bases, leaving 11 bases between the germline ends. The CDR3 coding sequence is TGCAGTGCTAGATCTACGGGGGTTGGAAACACCATATATTTT. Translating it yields CSARSTGVGNTIYF.

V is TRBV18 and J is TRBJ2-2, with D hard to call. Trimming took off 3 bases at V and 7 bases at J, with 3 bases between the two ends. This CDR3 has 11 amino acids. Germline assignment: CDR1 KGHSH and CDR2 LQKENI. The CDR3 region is CASSPDGELFF. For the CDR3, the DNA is TGTGCCAGCTCACCTGACGGGGAGCTGTTTTTT.

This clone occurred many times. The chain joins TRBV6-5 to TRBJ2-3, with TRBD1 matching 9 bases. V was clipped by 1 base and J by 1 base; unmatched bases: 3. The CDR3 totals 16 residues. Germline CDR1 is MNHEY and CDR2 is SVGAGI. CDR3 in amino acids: CASSYFRDRGTDTQYF. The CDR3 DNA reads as TGTGCCAGCAGTTACTTCCGGGACAGGGGCACAGATACGCAGTATTTT.

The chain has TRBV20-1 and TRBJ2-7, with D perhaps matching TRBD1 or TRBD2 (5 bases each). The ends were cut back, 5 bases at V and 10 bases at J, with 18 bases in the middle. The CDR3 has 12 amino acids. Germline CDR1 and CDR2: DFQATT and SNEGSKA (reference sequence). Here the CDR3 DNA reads TGCAGTGCTGGGGGAGATAGCTACTATCAGTACTTC. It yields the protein CSAGGDSYYQYF.

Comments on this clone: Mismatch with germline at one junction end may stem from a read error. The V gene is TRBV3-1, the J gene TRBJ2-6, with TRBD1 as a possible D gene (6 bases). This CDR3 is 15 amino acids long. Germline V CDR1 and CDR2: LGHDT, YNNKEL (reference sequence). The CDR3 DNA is TGTGCCAGCATCCACAGGGTCGCTGGGGCCAACGTCCTTACTTTC. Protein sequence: CASIHRVAGANVLTF.

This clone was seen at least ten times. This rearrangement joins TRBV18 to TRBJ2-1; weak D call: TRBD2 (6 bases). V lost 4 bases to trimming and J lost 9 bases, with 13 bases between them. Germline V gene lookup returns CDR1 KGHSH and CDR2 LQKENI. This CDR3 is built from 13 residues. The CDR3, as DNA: TGTGCCAGCTCACAATCTAGCGAGGGTGAGCAGTTCTTC. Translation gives CASSQSSEGEQFF. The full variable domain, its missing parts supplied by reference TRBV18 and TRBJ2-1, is NAGVMQNPRHLVRRRGQEARLRCSPMKGHSHVYWYRQLPEEGLKFMVYLQKENIIDESGMPKERFSAEFPKEGPSILRIQQVVRGDSAAYFCASSQSSEGEQFFGPGTRLTVL.

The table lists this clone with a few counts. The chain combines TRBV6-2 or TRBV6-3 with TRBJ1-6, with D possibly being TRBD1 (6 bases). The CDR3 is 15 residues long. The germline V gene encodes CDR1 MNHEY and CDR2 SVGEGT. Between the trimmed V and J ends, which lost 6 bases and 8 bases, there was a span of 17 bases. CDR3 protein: CASRPRDMEYSPLHF. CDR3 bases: TGTGCCAGCAGACCGAGGGACATGGAGTATTCACCCCTCCACTTT.

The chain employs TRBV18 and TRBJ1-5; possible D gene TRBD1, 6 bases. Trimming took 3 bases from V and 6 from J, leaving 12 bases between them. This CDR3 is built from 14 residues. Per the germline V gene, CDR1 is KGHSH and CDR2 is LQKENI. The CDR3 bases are TGTGCCAGCTCACCGGACAGAGGGAGTCAGCCCCAGCATTTT. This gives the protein CASSPDRGSQPQHF.

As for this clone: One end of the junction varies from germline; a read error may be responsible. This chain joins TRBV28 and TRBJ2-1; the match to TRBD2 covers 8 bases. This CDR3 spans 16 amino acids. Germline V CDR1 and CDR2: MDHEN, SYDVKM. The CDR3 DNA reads TGTGCCAGCTGTGGAAGGAGCGGGAGAACGGGCAATGATCAGTTCTTC. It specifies CASCGRSGRTGNDQFF. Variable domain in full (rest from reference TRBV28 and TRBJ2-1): DVKVTQSSRYLVKRTGEKVFLECVQDMDHENMFWYRQDPGLGLRLIYFSYDVKMKEKGDIPEGYSVSREKKERFSLILESASTNQTSMYLCASCGRSGRTGNDQFFGPGTRLTVL.

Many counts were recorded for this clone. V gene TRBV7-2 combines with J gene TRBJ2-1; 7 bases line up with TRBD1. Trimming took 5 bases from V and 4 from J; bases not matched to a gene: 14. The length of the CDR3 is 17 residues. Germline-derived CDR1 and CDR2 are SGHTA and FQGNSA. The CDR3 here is CASSPRLSGQIYNEQFF. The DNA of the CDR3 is TGTGCCAGCAGCCCACGTTTATCGGGACAGATATACAATGAGCAGTTCTTC.